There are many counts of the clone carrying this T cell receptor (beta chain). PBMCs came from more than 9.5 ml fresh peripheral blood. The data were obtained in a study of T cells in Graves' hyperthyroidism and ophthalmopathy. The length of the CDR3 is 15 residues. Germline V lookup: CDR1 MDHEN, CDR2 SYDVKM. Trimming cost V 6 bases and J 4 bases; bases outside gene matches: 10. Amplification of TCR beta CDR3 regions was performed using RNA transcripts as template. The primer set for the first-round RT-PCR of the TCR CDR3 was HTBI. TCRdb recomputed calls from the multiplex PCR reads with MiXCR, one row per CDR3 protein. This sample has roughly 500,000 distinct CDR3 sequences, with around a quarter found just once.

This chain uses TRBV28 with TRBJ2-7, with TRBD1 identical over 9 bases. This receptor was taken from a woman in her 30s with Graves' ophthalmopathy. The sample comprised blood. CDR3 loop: CASSPSGQGRYEQYF. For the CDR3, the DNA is TGTGCCAGCAGCCCCTCGGGACAGGGAAGATACGAGCAGTACTTC.